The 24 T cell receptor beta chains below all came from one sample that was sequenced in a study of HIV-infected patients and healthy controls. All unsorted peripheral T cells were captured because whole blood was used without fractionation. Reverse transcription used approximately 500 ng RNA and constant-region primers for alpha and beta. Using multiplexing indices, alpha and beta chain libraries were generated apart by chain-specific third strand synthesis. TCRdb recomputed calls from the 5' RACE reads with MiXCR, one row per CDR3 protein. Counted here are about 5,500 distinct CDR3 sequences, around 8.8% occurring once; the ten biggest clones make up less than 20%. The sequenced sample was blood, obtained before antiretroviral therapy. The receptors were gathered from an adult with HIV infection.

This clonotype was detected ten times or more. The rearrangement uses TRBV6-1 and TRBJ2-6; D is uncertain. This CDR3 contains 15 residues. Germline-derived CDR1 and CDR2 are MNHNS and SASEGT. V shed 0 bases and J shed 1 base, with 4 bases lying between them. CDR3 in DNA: TGTGCCAGCAGTGAAGCAGGGTCTGGGGCCAACGTCCTGACTTTC. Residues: CASSEAGSGANVLTF.

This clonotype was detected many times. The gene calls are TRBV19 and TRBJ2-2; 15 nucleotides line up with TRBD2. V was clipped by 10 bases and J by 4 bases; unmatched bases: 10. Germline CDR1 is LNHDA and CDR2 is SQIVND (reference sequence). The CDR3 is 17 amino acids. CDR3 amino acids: CATPRGGLAGGTGELFF. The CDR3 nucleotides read TGTGCCACTCCCCGAGGGGGACTAGCGGGAGGCACCGGGGAGCTGTTTTTT.

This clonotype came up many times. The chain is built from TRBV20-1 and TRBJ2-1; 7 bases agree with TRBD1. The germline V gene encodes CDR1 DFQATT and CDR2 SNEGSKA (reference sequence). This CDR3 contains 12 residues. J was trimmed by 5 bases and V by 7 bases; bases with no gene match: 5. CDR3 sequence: CSGQGQNNEQFF. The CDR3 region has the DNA TGCAGTGGCCAGGGACAGAACAATGAGCAGTTCTTC.

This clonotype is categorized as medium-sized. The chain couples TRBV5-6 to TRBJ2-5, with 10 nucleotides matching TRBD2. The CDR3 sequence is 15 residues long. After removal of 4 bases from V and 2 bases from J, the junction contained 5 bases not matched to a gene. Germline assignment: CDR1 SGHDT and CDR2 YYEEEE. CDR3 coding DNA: TGTGCCAGCAGCCTAACTAGCGGGGCACAAGAGACCCAGTACTTC. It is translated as CASSLTSGAQETQYF. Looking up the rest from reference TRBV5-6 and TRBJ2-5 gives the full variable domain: DAGVTQSPTHLIKTRGQQVTLRCSPKSGHDTVSWYQQALGQGPQFIFQYYEEEERQRGNFPDRFSGHQFPNYSSELNVNALLLGDSALYLCASSLTSGAQETQYFGPGTRLLVL.

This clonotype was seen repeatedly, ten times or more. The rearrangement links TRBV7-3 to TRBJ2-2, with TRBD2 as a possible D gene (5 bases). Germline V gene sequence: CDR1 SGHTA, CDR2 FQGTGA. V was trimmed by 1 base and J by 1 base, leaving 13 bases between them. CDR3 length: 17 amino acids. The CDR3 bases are TGTGCCAGCAGCTTAAACCCATCACTAGGGAACACCGGGGAGCTGTTTTTT. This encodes CASSLNPSLGNTGELFF.

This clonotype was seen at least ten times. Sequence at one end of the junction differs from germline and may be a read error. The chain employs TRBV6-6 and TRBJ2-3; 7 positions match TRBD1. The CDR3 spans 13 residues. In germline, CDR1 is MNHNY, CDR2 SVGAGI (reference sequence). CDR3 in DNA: TGTGCCAGCAGTTGGTCCTTAGACAGGGTTGGGGATTTT. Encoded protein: CASSWSLDRVGDF.

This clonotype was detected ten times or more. CDR3 sequence: CASRGAGTKRNYEQYF. The DNA for the CDR3 is TGTGCCAGCAGGGGGGCCGGGACAAAAAGAAACTACGAGCAGTACTTC. The J gene is TRBJ2-7, the V gene TRBV12-3 or TRBV12-4; perhaps TRBD1 as D (6 bases). Trimming left V 6 bases short and J 3 bases short, with 21 bases between. The CDR3 is 16 residues long.

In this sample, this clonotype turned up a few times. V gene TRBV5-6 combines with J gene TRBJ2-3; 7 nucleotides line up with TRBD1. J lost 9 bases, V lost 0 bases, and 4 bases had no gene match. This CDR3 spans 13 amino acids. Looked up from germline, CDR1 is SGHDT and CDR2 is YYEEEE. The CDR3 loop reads CASSLGDSRTQYF. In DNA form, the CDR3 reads TGTGCCAGCAGCTTGGGGGACAGTCGCACGCAGTATTTT. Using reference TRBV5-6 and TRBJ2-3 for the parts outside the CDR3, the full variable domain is DAGVTQSPTHLIKTRGQQVTLRCSPKSGHDTVSWYQQALGQGPQFIFQYYEEEERQRGNFPDRFSGHQFPNYSSELNVNALLLGDSALYLCASSLGDSRTQYFGPGTRLTVL.

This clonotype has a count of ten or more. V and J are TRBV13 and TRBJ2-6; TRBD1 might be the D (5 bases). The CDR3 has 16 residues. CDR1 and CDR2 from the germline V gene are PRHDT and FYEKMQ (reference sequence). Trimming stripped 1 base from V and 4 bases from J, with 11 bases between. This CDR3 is CASSLDQGKGANVLTF. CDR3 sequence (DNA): TGTGCCAGCAGCTTAGATCAGGGTAAAGGGGCCAACGTCCTGACTTTC.

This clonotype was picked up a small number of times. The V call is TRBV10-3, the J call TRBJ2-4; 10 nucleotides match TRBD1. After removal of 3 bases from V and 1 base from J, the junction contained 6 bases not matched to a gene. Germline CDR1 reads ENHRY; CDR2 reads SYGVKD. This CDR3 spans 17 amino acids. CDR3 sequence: CAISEAPGQGAKNIQYF. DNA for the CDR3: TGTGCCATCAGTGAAGCCCCGGGACAGGGGGCCAAAAACATTCAGTACTTC.

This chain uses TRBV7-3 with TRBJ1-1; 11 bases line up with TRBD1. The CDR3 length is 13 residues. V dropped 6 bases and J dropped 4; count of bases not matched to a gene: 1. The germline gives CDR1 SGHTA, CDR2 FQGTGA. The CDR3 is CASRGTGGTEAFF. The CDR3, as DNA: TGTGCCAGCAGGGGGACAGGGGGCACTGAAGCTTTCTTT.

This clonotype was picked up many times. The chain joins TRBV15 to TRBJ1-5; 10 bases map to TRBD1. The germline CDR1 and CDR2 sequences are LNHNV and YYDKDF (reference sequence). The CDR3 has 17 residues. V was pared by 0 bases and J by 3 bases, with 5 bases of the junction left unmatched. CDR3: CATSRDPGQGNNQPQHF. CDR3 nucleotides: TGTGCCACCAGCAGAGACCCGGGACAGGGGAACAATCAGCCCCAGCATTTT.

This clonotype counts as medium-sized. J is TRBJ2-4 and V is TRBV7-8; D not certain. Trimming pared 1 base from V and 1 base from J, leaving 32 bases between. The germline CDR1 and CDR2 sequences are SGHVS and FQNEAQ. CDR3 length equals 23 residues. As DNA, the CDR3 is TGTGCCAGCAGCTTAGTTGCGGCACCCTCCCTGCTCCCGGCCTCTGTCGCCAAAAACATTCAGTACTTC. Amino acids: CASSLVAAPSLLPASVAKNIQYF.

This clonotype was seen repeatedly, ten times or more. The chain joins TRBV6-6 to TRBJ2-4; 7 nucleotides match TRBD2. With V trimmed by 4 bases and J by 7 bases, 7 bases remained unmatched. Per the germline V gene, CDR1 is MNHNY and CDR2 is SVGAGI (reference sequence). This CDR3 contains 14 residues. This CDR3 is CASSWGGGANIQYF. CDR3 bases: TGTGCCAGCAGTTGGGGGGGGGGAGCGAACATTCAGTACTTC.

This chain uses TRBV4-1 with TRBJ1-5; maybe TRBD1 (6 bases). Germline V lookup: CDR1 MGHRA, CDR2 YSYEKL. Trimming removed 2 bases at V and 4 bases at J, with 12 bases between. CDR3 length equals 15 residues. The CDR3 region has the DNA TGCGCCAGCAGCCAAAGCGAAGGACAGAATCAGCCCCAGCATTTT. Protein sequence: CASSQSEGQNQPQHF.

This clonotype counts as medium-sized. CDR3 residues: CASSMATGGSKNIQYF. CDR3 nucleotides: TGTGCCAGTAGTATGGCGACAGGGGGTTCCAAAAACATTCAGTACTTC. The chain employs TRBV19 and TRBJ2-4, with 9 bases aligning to TRBD1. The CDR3 covers 16 residues. V was clipped by 3 bases and J by 2 bases; unmatched bases: 5. The germline gives CDR1 LNHDA, CDR2 SQIVND (reference sequence).

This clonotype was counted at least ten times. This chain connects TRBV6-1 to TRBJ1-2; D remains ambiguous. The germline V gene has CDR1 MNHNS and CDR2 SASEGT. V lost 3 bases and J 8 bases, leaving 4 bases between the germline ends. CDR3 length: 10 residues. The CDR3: CASSDLGYTF. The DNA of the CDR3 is TGTGCCAGCAGTGATTTGGGCTACACCTTC.

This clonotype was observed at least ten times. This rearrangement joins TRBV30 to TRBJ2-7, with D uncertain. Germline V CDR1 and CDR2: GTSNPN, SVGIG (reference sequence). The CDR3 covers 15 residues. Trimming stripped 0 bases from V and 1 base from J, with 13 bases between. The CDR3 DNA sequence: TGTGCCTGGAGTGTTGGGCAGCCAGGTTCCTACGAGCAGTACGTC. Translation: CAWSVGQPGSYEQYV.

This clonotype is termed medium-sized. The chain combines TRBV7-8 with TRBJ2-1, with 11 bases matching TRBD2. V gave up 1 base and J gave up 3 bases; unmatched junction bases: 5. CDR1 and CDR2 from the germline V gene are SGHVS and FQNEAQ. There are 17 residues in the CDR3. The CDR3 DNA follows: TGTGCCAGCAGCTTAGTTTGGGGACTAGCGGTCTACAATGAGCAGTTCTTC. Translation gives CASSLVWGLAVYNEQFF.

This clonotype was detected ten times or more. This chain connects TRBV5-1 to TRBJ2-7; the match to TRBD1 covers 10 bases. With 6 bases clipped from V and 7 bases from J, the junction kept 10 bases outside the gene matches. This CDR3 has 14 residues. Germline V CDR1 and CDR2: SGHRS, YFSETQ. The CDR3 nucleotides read TGCGCCAGCACCGGGACAGGGGCCTCCCTTGAGCAGTACTTC. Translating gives CASTGTGASLEQYF.

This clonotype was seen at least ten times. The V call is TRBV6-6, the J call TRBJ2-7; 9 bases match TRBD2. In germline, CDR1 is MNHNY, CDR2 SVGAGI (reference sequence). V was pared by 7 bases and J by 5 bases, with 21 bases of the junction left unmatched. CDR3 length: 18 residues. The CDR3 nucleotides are TGTGCCAGCACTGACGCAATCCTCGCGGGAGGGCCCCGCGACGAGCAGTACTTC. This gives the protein CASTDAILAGGPRDEQYF.

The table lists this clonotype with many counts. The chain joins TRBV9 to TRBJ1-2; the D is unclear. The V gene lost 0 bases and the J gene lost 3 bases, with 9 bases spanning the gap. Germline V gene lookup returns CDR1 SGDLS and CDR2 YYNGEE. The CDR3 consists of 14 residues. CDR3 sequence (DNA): TGTGCCAGCAGCGTAGGGGCTGGGGACTATGGCTACACCTTC. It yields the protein CASSVGAGDYGYTF.

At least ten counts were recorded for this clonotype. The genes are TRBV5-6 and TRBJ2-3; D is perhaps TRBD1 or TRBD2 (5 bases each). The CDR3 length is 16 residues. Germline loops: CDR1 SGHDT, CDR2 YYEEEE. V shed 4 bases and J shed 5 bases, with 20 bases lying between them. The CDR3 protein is CASSLKGPGSRDTQYF. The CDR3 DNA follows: TGTGCCAGCAGCCTAAAGGGACCTGGTTCCAGAGATACGCAGTATTTT.

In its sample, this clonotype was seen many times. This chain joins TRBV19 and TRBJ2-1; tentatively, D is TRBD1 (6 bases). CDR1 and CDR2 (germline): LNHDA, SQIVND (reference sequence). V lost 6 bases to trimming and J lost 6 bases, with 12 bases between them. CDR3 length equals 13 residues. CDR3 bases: TGTGCCAGTAGCGATCTAGGGGGCAATGAGCAGTTCTTC. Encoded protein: CASSDLGGNEQFF.